This T cell receptor (beta chain) came from a study of blood T cell repertoires in COVID-19. Germline assignment: CDR1 MGHDK and CDR2 SYGVNS. CDR3 length: 13 amino acids. V was pared by 7 bases and J by 6 bases, with 14 bases between. Original handling: Estimation of nucleated cell counts relied on the amplification of reference gene primers. The table came from immunoSEQ multiplex PCR; TCRdb's copy has only in-frame clones and leaves some out. V and J calls and clone size are given by that table; D and trimming were obtained from the DNA. The profile covers fewer than 100,000 clones, with about 87% appearing a single time and roughly 14% taken by the ten largest.

Sequenced material: peripheral blood. The source of this sequence is a human donor in a cohort sampled during active COVID-19. The chain couples TRBV25-1 to TRBJ2-3, with a tentative D call TRBD2 (5 bases). The CDR3 DNA reads as TGTGCCAGCAACAAGGGTTCGGGGGATACGCAGTATTTT. This translates into CASNKGSGDTQYF.